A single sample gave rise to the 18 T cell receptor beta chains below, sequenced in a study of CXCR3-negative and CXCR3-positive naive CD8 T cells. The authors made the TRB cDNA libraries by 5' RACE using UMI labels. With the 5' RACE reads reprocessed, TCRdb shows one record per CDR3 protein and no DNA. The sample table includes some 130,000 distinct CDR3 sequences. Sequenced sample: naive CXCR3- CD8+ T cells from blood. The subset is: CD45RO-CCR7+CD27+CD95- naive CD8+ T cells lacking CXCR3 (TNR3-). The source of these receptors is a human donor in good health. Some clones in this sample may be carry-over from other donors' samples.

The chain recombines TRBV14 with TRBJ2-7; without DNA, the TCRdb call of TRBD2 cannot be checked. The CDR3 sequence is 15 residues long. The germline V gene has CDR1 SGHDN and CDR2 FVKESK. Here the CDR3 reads CASSQHQGTSYEQYF.

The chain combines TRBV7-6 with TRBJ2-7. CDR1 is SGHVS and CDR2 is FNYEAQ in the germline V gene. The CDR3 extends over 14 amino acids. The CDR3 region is CASSQKSEAYEQYF.

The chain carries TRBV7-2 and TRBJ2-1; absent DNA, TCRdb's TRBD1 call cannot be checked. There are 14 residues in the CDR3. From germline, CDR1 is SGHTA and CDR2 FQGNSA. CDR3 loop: CASSLGPRTVEQFF.

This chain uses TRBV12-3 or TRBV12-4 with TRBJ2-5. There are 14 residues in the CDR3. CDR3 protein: CASSSNRDQETQYF.

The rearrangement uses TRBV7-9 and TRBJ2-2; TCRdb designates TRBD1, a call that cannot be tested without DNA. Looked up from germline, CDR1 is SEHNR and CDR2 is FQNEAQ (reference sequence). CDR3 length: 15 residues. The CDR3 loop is CASTSGRTNTGELFF.

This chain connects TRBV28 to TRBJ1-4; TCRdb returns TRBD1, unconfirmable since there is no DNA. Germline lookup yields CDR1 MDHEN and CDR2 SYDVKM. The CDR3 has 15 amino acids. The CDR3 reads CASSPGGGNNEKLFF.

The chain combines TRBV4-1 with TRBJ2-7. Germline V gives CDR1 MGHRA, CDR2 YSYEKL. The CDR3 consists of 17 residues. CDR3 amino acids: CASSQDDGLSSPHEQYF.

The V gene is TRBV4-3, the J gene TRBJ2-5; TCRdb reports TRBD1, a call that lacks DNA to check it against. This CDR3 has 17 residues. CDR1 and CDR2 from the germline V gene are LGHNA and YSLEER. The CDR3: CASSQDWGGDPQETQYF.

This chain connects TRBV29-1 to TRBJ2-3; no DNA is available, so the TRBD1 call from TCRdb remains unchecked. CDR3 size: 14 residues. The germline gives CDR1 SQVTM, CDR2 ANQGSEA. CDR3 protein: CSAAPFGAQDTQYF.

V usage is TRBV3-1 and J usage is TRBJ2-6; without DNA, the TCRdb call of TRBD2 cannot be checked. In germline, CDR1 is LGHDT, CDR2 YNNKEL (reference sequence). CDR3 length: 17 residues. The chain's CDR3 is CASSQAKGGTGANVLTF.

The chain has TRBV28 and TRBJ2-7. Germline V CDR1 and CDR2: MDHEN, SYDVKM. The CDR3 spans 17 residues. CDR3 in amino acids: CASSLDPMGLRSYEQYF.

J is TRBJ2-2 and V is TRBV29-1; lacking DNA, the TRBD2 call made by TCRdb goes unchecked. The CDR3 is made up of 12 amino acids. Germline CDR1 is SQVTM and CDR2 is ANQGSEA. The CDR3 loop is CSVAAGGGELFF.

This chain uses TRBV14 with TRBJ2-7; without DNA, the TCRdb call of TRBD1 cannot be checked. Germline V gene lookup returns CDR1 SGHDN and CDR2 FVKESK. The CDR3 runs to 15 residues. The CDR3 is CASSQGKNGIYEQYF.

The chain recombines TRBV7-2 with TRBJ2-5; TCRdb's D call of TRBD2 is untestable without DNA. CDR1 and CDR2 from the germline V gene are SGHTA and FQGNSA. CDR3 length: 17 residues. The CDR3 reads CASSRAIAGGRQETQYF.

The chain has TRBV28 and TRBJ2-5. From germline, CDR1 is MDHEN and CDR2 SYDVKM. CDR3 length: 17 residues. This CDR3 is CASSLYALWQNQETQYF.

The CDR3 loop reads CASSYGIAGVQETQYF. The rearrangement joins TRBV7-9 to TRBJ2-5; TCRdb's D gene call, TRBD2, goes unchecked for lack of DNA. Germline V lookup: CDR1 SEHNR, CDR2 FQNEAQ (reference sequence). The CDR3 consists of 16 residues.

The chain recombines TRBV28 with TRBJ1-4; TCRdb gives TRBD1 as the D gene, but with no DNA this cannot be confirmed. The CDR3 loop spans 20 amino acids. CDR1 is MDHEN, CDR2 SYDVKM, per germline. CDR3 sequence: CASSFLPGQGGFATNEKLFF.

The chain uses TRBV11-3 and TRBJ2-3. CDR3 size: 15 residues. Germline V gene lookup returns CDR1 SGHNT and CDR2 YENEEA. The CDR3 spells CASSFLPSSTDTQYF.